These T cell receptor beta chains were read from a single sample in a study of T cell responses to AZD1222 COVID-19 vaccine. Profiled with immunoSEQ multiplex PCR; TCRdb holds only in-frame clones, not every one. The sample shows around 250,000 clones, approximately 95% of them seen only once. The material sequenced was peripheral blood, taken on day 0 of AZD1222 vaccination. Receptors originate from an adult in good health. Both conserved end residues are trimmed from each CDR3. D genes are given only for firm matches. The size field is filled for only some rows; it gives once, few, many or a size class.

cdr3_aa	clone_size	j_call	v_call	d_call
ASSSGQDNQPQH	-	TRBJ1-5	TRBV11-2	-
SVVAGENTGELF	-	TRBJ2-2	TRBV29-1	TRBD2
ASSLKKGNSS	-	TRBJ1-1	TRBV28	-
ASSHFSGTLSSYEQY	-	TRBJ2-7	TRBV5-1	-
ASLGQGTFSSGNTIY	-	TRBJ1-3	TRBV7-2	TRBD1
ASSKVQETQY	once	TRBJ2-5	TRBV5-1	-
ASSTRTHTYEQY	-	TRBJ2-7	TRBV7-2	-
ASSSRTSGRVDTQY	-	TRBJ2-3	TRBV7-2	TRBD2
ASRGPEAF	-	TRBJ1-1	TRBV12-3/TRBV12-4	-
ASSQGQNYGYT	-	TRBJ1-2	TRBV9	TRBD1
AISRGGTDTQY	once	TRBJ2-3	TRBV5-4	TRBD2
ASSLALRRGAKYGYT	-	TRBJ1-2	TRBV7-8	-
AISEPENTEAF	-	TRBJ1-1	TRBV10-3	-
ATSGGGNTEAF	once	TRBJ1-1	TRBV24-1	-
ASSYSRTGGNGYT	-	TRBJ1-2	TRBV6-5	TRBD1
SARGDTEAF	once	TRBJ1-1	TRBV20-1	-
ASSLDLEGLEQY	-	TRBJ2-7	TRBV5-1	-
ASSLSRGEQF	-	TRBJ2-1	TRBV5-5	-
ASSRTGYNSPLH	-	TRBJ1-6	TRBV5-5	TRBD1
ATAAGGSSYEQY	once	TRBJ2-7	TRBV6-5	TRBD2
ASSHAQRTGSYGYT	once	TRBJ1-2	TRBV4-1	TRBD1
ASSWGTRDSPLH	-	TRBJ1-6	TRBV13	-
ASSETNTGELF	-	TRBJ2-2	TRBV6-4	-
SVQLAGNGNEQF	-	TRBJ2-1	TRBV29-1	TRBD2
ASSKDGLSYNEQF	-	TRBJ2-1	TRBV5-1	-
ASQSGGGETQY	-	TRBJ2-5	TRBV5-4	TRBD2
ASSQDAGGTEAF	few	TRBJ1-1	TRBV14	TRBD1
ASRGSNQPQH	-	TRBJ1-5	TRBV27	-
ASSVVSGATQY	-	TRBJ2-5	TRBV9	-
ASSTETGGPYEQY	-	TRBJ2-7	TRBV5-1	TRBD1